This passage covers 13 T cell receptor beta chains from one sample sequenced in a study of blood T cell repertoires in COVID-19. Some clones are missing from TCRdb's copy, which holds only in-frame ones; the method was immunoSEQ multiplex PCR. The data show some 230,000 clones, about 80% seen once. Sequenced: peripheral blood. Receptors originate from a woman aged 50 to 65 with acute or convalescent COVID-19.

This chain links TRBV7-2 with TRBJ2-5; D remains unclear. CDR1 and CDR2 (germline): SGHTA, FQGNSA. Trimming removed 2 bases at V and 5 bases at J, with 9 bases between. The CDR3 is made up of 13 amino acids. In nucleotides, the CDR3 is TGTGCCAGCAGCTTAAAGTCGGTGGAGACCCAGTACTTC. The encoded protein is CASSLKSVETQYF. The whole variable domain, filled in from reference TRBV7-2 and TRBJ2-5, reads GAGVSQSPSNKVTEKGKDVELRCDPISGHTALYWYRQSLGQGLEFLIYFQGNSAPDKSGLPSDRFSAERTGGSVSTLTIQRTQQEDSAVYLCASSLKSVETQYFGPGTRLLVL.

CDR3 sequence reads: CASSETGSRNTIYF. CDR3 DNA: TGTGCCAGCAGCGAGACAGGGAGCAGAAACACCATATATTTT. The genes are TRBV5-6 and TRBJ1-3, with 7 bases identical to TRBD1. Trimming cost V 4 bases and J 5 bases; bases outside gene matches: 6. Germline V gene lookup returns CDR1 SGHDT and CDR2 YYEEEE. The CDR3 has 14 amino acids.

The chain combines TRBV3-1 (or the pseudogene TRBV3-2) with TRBJ1-4, with unresolved D. Germline-derived CDR1 and CDR2 are LGHDT and YNNKEL (reference sequence). V lost 4 bases, J lost 5 bases, and 20 bases lay in between. The CDR3 loop spans 17 amino acids. The CDR3 sequence is CASSRRGPPLSNEKLFF. In DNA, the CDR3 is TGTGCCAGCAGCCGCAGAGGGCCACCGCTCTCGAATGAAAAACTGTTTTTT.

This chain uses TRBV7-2 with TRBJ2-1; D may be TRBD2 (6 bases). This CDR3 is built from 15 residues. Germline V gene lookup returns CDR1 SGHTA and CDR2 FQGNSA. Trimming cost V 5 bases and J 10 bases, with 21 bases left between them. CDR3 DNA sequence: TGTGCCAGCAGCCCTAGCGCGGGGAATAGGAAAGAGCAGTTCTTC. It yields the protein CASSPSAGNRKEQFF.

The chain carries TRBV6-5 and TRBJ1-2; D is perhaps TRBD1 (6 bases). The CDR3 has 11 residues. The V end was cut by 8 bases, the J end by 8 bases, with 12 bases between. From germline, CDR1 is MNHEY and CDR2 SVGAGI. CDR3 residues: CASGQSLGYTF. The CDR3 DNA is TGTGCCAGCGGACAGTCTTTAGGCTACACCTTC.

This clone was counted a single time. The rearrangement uses TRBV7-9 and TRBJ1-1; tentatively, D is TRBD1 (5 bases). The CDR3 is 15 amino acids. Trimming took 1 base from V and 3 from J, leaving 12 bases between them. The germline V gene encodes CDR1 SEHNR and CDR2 FQNEAQ (reference sequence). The CDR3 coding sequence is TGTGCCAGCAGCTTAGAGGGAAAGGGGTACACTGAAGCTTTCTTT. Protein: CASSLEGKGYTEAFF.

The V and J genes are TRBV13 and TRBJ2-7; a weak D match, TRBD1 (5 bases). V lost 4 bases to trimming and J lost 4 bases, with 11 bases between them. The length of the CDR3 is 13 residues. Germline-derived CDR1 and CDR2 are PRHDT and FYEKMQ (reference sequence). CDR3 DNA sequence: TGTGCCAGCAGCTGGGGCCGTTTATACGAGCAGTACTTC. It yields the protein CASSWGRLYEQYF.

V is TRBV2 and J is TRBJ2-5, with 10 bases that match TRBD2. From germline, CDR1 is SNHLY and CDR2 FYNNEI. Trimming cost V 1 base and J 5 bases; bases outside gene matches: 7. This CDR3 region has 16 residues. Here the CDR3 DNA reads TGTGCCAGCAGTGAAGAGTATACTAGCGGGACTGAGACCCAGTACTTC. This sequence encodes CASSEEYTSGTETQYF.

V and J are TRBV19 and TRBJ1-5; TRBD1 matches 8 bases. Trimming cost V 9 bases and J 2 bases; bases outside gene matches: 9. The CDR3 covers 15 residues. Germline V gene data show CDR1 as LNHDA and CDR2 as SQIVND (reference sequence). CDR3 loop: CASGGTGLGNQPQHF. DNA of the CDR3: TGTGCCAGCGGCGGGACAGGCTTGGGCAATCAGCCCCAGCATTTT.

This rearrangement joins TRBV30 to TRBJ1-2, with D possibly TRBD1 on 6 matching bases. The CDR3 runs to 14 residues. Germline assignment: CDR1 GTSNPN and CDR2 SVGIG (reference sequence). Trimming pared 2 bases from V and 0 bases from J, leaving 10 bases between. Written as DNA, the CDR3 is TGTGCCTGGAGTCCGGACAGTGCTAACTATGGCTACACCTTC. It codes for CAWSPDSANYGYTF.

The chain couples TRBV30 to TRBJ2-3; possibly TRBD2 for D (6 bases). This CDR3 region has 14 residues. Deletions cut 7 bases from V and 0 bases from J, with 14 bases between. Germline lookup yields CDR1 GTSNPN and CDR2 SVGIG (reference sequence). In nucleotides, the CDR3 is TGTGCCTTCAGACTAGGGCCTAGCACAGATACGCAGTATTTT. Translated, it gives CAFRLGPSTDTQYF.

The sample holds a few counts of this clone. V gene TRBV4-1 combines with J gene TRBJ2-7; D may be TRBD2 (5 bases). V lost 4 bases to trimming and J lost 2 bases, with 12 bases between them. The CDR3 extends over 14 amino acids. Germline V gene sequence: CDR1 MGHRA, CDR2 YSYEKL. CDR3 DNA: TGCGCCAGCAGCCTCCGAGGGCCGGCCTACGAGCAGTACTTC. Translating it yields CASSLRGPAYEQYF.

The chain combines TRBV4-1 with TRBJ1-1; 9 nucleotides match TRBD1. This CDR3 spans 13 amino acids. V lost 5 bases and J lost 3; bases outside the gene matches: 1. The V gene's germline CDR1 is MGHRA and CDR2 YSYEKL. CDR3: CASSGDRDTEAFF. CDR3 DNA: TGCGCCAGCAGCGGGGACAGGGACACTGAAGCTTTCTTT.